A single sample gave rise to the 29 T cell receptor beta chains below, sequenced in a study of blood T cell repertoires in COVID-19. The method was immunoSEQ multiplex PCR; TCRdb's version includes in-frame clones alone and lacks a portion of them. The sample consists of around 230,000 clones, approximately 83% of them appearing once. The sample was PBMCs or T cells enriched from blood (not recorded which). Every receptor here comes from a woman aged 40 to 50 with acute COVID-19.

The CDR3 spells CASSGGRRGAYNSPLHF. The DNA of the CDR3 is TGCGCCAGCAGTGGCGGACGGAGGGGCGCCTATAATTCACCCCTCCACTTT. The chain recombines TRBV10-2 with TRBJ1-6; D perhaps matches TRBD1 (5 bases). The germline V and J ends were trimmed by 4 bases and 2 bases, with 15 bases remaining between them. Germline lookup yields CDR1 WSHSY and CDR2 SAAADI. The CDR3 runs 17 residues.

This clone was counted a few times. This chain uses TRBV9 with TRBJ2-7; 7 bases fit TRBD2. The CDR3 loop spans 15 amino acids. CDR1 and CDR2 (germline): SGDLS, YYNGEE. V was clipped by 1 base and J by 2 bases; unmatched bases: 6. DNA for the CDR3: TGTGCCAGCAGCGTAAATTTCGGACTAGCCTACGAGCAGTACTTC. Protein: CASSVNFGLAYEQYF.

The V and J genes are TRBV7-9 and TRBJ1-2, with TRBD1 matching over 7 bases. Germline lookup yields CDR1 SEHNR and CDR2 FQNEAQ (reference sequence). J lost 6 bases, V lost 5 bases, and 6 bases had no gene match. This CDR3 spans 13 amino acids. Here the CDR3 DNA reads TGTGCCAGCAGCCTGGGACAGAGGAATGGCTACACCTTC. Protein: CASSLGQRNGYTF.

J is TRBJ2-1 and V is TRBV29-1; D might be TRBD2 (5 bases). Deletions cut 3 bases from V and 3 bases from J, with 12 bases between. CDR1 is SQVTM and CDR2 is ANQGSEA in the germline V gene. CDR3 length: 14 amino acids. The CDR3 sequence: CSVDLPRDYNEQFF. Written as DNA, the CDR3 is TGCAGCGTTGACCTGCCGAGGGACTACAATGAGCAGTTCTTC.

The gene calls are TRBV19 and TRBJ1-5, with a tentative D call TRBD1 (5 bases). In germline, CDR1 is LNHDA, CDR2 SQIVND (reference sequence). The CDR3 is made up of 14 amino acids. V was shortened by 1 base and J by 4 bases, with 8 bases between the two germline ends. The CDR3 nucleotides are TGTGCCAGTAGTATAGGTGCAGGGAATCAGCCCCAGCATTTT. This translates into CASSIGAGNQPQHF. Using reference TRBV19 and TRBJ1-5 for the parts outside the CDR3, the full variable domain is DGGITQSPKYLFRKEGQNVTLSCEQNLNHDAMYWYRQDPGQGLRLIYYSQIVNDFQKGDIAEGYSVSREKKESFPLTVTSAQKNPTAFYLCASSIGAGNQPQHFGDGTRLSIL.

CDR3 sequence reads: CASSPTRTETQYF. Here the CDR3 DNA reads TGCGCCAGCAGCCCAACTAGGACCGAGACCCAGTACTTC. V usage is TRBV5-1 and J usage is TRBJ2-5; a possible D gene is TRBD2 (5 bases). The CDR3 runs 13 residues. Germline CDR1 reads SGHRS; CDR2 reads YFSETQ. V lost 4 bases and J 5 bases, leaving 12 bases between the germline ends. Complete variable domain (other parts from reference TRBV5-1 and TRBJ2-5): KAGVTQTPRYLIKTRGQQVTLSCSPISGHRSVSWYQQTPGQGLQFLFEYFSETQRNKGNFPGRFSGRQFSNSRSEMNVSTLELGDSALYLCASSPTRTETQYFGPGTRLLVL.

The genes are TRBV11-2 and TRBJ1-3; D not certain. The CDR3 consists of 14 residues. CDR1 is SGHAT, CDR2 FQNNGV, per germline. Trimming left V 6 bases short and J 4 bases short, with 13 bases between. DNA for the CDR3: TGTGCCAGCAGTCTGGACTCAACCGGAAACACCATATATTTT. Amino acids: CASSLDSTGNTIYF.

This chain links TRBV3-1 (or the pseudogene TRBV3-2) with TRBJ2-7; TRBD2 is a possible D gene (5 bases). The germline gives CDR1 LGHDT, CDR2 YNNKEL (reference sequence). The CDR3 covers 13 residues. The V end was cut by 4 bases, the J end by 7 bases, with 14 bases between. Here the CDR3 reads CASSRTNRGEQYF. The CDR3 DNA sequence: TGTGCCAGCAGCCGGACCAATCGAGGGGAGCAGTACTTC.

The genes are TRBV19 and TRBJ1-4; D remains ambiguous. CDR1 is LNHDA, CDR2 SQIVND, per germline (reference sequence). V lost 7 bases to trimming and J lost 6 bases, with 18 bases between them. The CDR3 contains 15 residues. CDR3 amino acids: CASTHGGYRDEKLFF. The CDR3 DNA is TGTGCCAGTACCCACGGAGGGTATCGGGATGAAAAACTGTTTTTT.

The chain employs TRBV30 and TRBJ1-5; no firm D call. Trimming pared 3 bases from V and 1 base from J, leaving 13 bases between. Per the germline V gene, CDR1 is GTSNPN and CDR2 is SVGIG (reference sequence). This CDR3 has 15 residues. The CDR3 DNA reads as TGTGCCTGGAGCCTAATTGGGGAGAGCAATCAGCCCCAGCATTTT. Protein: CAWSLIGESNQPQHF.

The gene calls are TRBV5-4 and TRBJ2-6; D ambiguous. Deletions cut 2 bases from V and 1 base from J, with 7 bases between. This CDR3 comprises 15 residues. Germline lookup yields CDR1 SGHNT and CDR2 YYREEE (reference sequence). CDR3 in DNA: TGTGCCAGCAGCTTATCCGGGTCTGGGGCCAACGTCCTGACTTTC. Translated, it gives CASSLSGSGANVLTF.

The chain employs TRBV10-3 and TRBJ1-5; possibly TRBD1 for D (5 bases). Germline V gene data show CDR1 as ENHRY and CDR2 as SYGVKD. The CDR3 consists of 14 residues. V dropped 2 bases and J dropped 7 bases, with 12 bases sitting between them. The CDR3 nucleotides read TGTGCCATCAGTGAGAATCTGGGGCGGCAGCCCCAGCATTTT. It encodes CAISENLGRQPQHF.

The J gene is TRBJ2-7, the V gene TRBV3-1 (or the pseudogene TRBV3-2); 8 nucleotides match TRBD2. The V and J ends lost 4 bases and 3 bases, in that order; junction bases with no gene match: 5. CDR3 length equals 14 residues. Germline V lookup: CDR1 LGHDT, CDR2 YNNKEL (reference sequence). CDR3 in amino acids: CASSPGGRDYEQYF. CDR3 in DNA: TGTGCCAGCAGCCCGGGGGGGAGGGACTACGAGCAGTACTTC.

V gene TRBV4-1 combines with J gene TRBJ1-1; D unclear. V was cut by 3 bases and J by 0 bases, with 14 bases left in between. Germline V gene data show CDR1 as MGHRA and CDR2 as YSYEKL. The CDR3 contains 16 residues. CDR3 nucleotide sequence: TGCGCCAGCAGCCATCCTAGCCCTCCCCTGAACACTGAAGCTTTCTTT. Its protein is CASSHPSPPLNTEAFF.

The chain combines TRBV24-1 with TRBJ2-1, with 9 positions matching TRBD2. This CDR3 spans 19 amino acids. Germline V CDR1 and CDR2: KGHDR, SFDVKD. Trimming cost V 0 bases and J 0 bases; bases outside gene matches: 8. CDR3 loop: CATSDLLLAGVSSYNEQFF. CDR3 nucleotide sequence: TGTGCCACCAGTGATTTGTTATTAGCGGGAGTCAGCTCCTACAATGAGCAGTTCTTC.

In its sample, this clone was seen once. The chain employs TRBV11-3 and TRBJ2-2; a possible D gene is TRBD1 (6 bases). The CDR3 totals 15 residues. Germline CDR1 and CDR2: SGHNT and YENEEA. The V and J ends lost 0 bases and 1 base respectively, with 6 bases between them. CDR3 in amino acids: CASSLEGQNTGELFF. DNA of the CDR3: TGTGCCAGCAGCTTAGAGGGACAGAACACCGGGGAGCTGTTTTTT.

The rearrangement links TRBV5-1 to TRBJ2-2; 9 nucleotides agree with TRBD1. J gave up 4 bases and V 3 bases, and 4 bases lay outside the gene matches. This CDR3 has 15 amino acids. Germline V gene sequence: CDR1 SGHRS, CDR2 YFSETQ. For the CDR3, the DNA is TGCGCCAGCAGCTCCGGGACAGGGACCACCGGGGAGCTGTTTTTT. It is translated as CASSSGTGTTGELFF.

This clone was detected only once. V usage is TRBV20-1 and J usage is TRBJ1-5; no firm D call. The CDR3 extends over 14 amino acids. Germline V gives CDR1 DFQATT, CDR2 SNEGSKA (reference sequence). V lost 3 bases, J lost 7 bases, and 16 bases lay in between. The CDR3 reads CSASAGLRSQPQHF. DNA of the CDR3: TGCAGTGCTAGTGCCGGACTGAGATCCCAGCCCCAGCATTTT.

This sequence joins TRBV6-5 and TRBJ1-1; 8 positions agree with TRBD1. This CDR3 has 13 residues. Germline V gene data show CDR1 as MNHEY and CDR2 as SVGAGI. V lost 6 bases and J lost 1; bases outside the gene matches: 1. The CDR3 protein is CASRGTGNTEAFF. In nucleotides, the CDR3 is TGTGCCAGCAGAGGGACAGGGAACACTGAAGCTTTCTTT.

The J gene is TRBJ1-2, the V gene TRBV19, with 12 bases that match TRBD1. Germline V lookup: CDR1 LNHDA, CDR2 SQIVND (reference sequence). With V trimmed by 5 bases and J by 6 bases, 13 bases remained unmatched. This CDR3 has 17 residues. In nucleotides, the CDR3 is TGTGCCAGTAGTCCACTATTCAAGGGACAGGGGGCTAATGGCTACACCTTC. This gives the protein CASSPLFKGQGANGYTF.

This clone was seen a handful of times. This chain uses TRBV19 with TRBJ1-6; TRBD1 is a possible D gene (6 bases). V was pared by 0 bases and J by 10 bases, with 13 bases between. This CDR3 contains 15 residues. CDR1 and CDR2 from the germline V gene are LNHDA and SQIVND (reference sequence). CDR3 protein: CASSIDHRVGSPLHF. The CDR3 nucleotides read TGTGCCAGTAGTATAGATCACAGGGTAGGATCACCCCTCCACTTT.

The genes are TRBV4-1 and TRBJ2-5; tentatively, D is TRBD1 (6 bases). CDR3 length equals 15 residues. Trimming cost V 1 base and J 1 base, with 10 bases left between them. Looked up from germline, CDR1 is MGHRA and CDR2 is YSYEKL. CDR3 in amino acids: CASSQARTAQETQYF. As DNA, the CDR3 is TGCGCCAGCAGCCAAGCCCGGACAGCCCAAGAGACCCAGTACTTC.

This clone was detected only once. The chain links TRBV6-5 to TRBJ1-2; no firm D call. The CDR3 sequence is 13 residues long. CDR1 MNHEY and CDR2 SVGAGI come from the germline V gene. The V end was cut by 2 bases, the J end by 3 bases, with 7 bases between. CDR3 protein: CASSYSPDYGYTF. The DNA of the CDR3 is TGTGCCAGCAGTTACAGCCCGGACTATGGCTACACCTTC.

The DNA of the CDR3 is TGTGCCAGCCGTATAATCGAGAGTACCTACAATGAGCAGTTCTTC. Its translation is CASRIIESTYNEQFF. This chain links TRBV27 with TRBJ2-1; D is ambiguous. V lost 8 bases and J lost 2, with 16 bases in between. The V gene's germline CDR1 is MNHEY and CDR2 SMNVEV (reference sequence). The CDR3 is made up of 15 amino acids.

J is TRBJ1-6 and V is TRBV11-2; D is possibly TRBD1 (6 bases). Germline loops: CDR1 SGHAT, CDR2 FQNNGV. The CDR3 runs 15 residues. Trimming removed 4 bases from V and 9 bases from J, with 16 bases in between. The CDR3 nucleotides read TGTGCCAGCAGCTCTAACGATATAGGGGGTTCACCCCTCCACTTT. Translated, it gives CASSSNDIGGSPLHF. Variable domain in full (rest from reference TRBV11-2 and TRBJ1-6): EAGVAQSPRYKIIEKRQSVAFWCNPISGHATLYWYQQILGQGPKLLIQFQNNGVVDDSQLPKDRFSAERLKGVDSTLKIQPAKLEDSAVYLCASSSNDIGGSPLHFGNGTRLTVT.

The CDR3 DNA follows: TGTGCCAGCTTTGGAGGGTCGGCGAACACTGAAGCTTTCTTT. Translating it yields CASFGGSANTEAFF. The V and J genes are TRBV3-1 (or the pseudogene TRBV3-2) and TRBJ1-1; D is undetermined. The CDR3 is 14 amino acids. Looked up from germline, CDR1 is LGHDT and CDR2 is YNNKEL (reference sequence). The V gene lost 8 bases and the J gene lost 1 base, with 14 bases spanning the gap.

V gene TRBV24-1 combines with J gene TRBJ2-1; 10 nucleotides match TRBD1. V dropped 3 bases and J dropped 4; count of bases not matched to a gene: 8. The CDR3 contains 17 residues. The germline V gene has CDR1 KGHDR and CDR2 SFDVKD. DNA of the CDR3: TGTGCCACCAGTGATGTGACAGGGGGCATTACTTACAATGAGCAGTTCTTC. Protein: CATSDVTGGITYNEQFF.

This chain uses TRBV19 with TRBJ2-1; a weak D match, TRBD2 (5 bases). The CDR3 totals 13 residues. V lost 3 bases and J lost 5, with 8 bases in between. Germline loops: CDR1 LNHDA, CDR2 SQIVND (reference sequence). The CDR3 reads CASSIGINNEQFF. DNA of the CDR3: TGTGCCAGTAGTATCGGGATTAACAATGAGCAGTTCTTC. Together with reference TRBV19 and TRBJ2-1, the CDR3 gives the full variable domain: DGGITQSPKYLFRKEGQNVTLSCEQNLNHDAMYWYRQDPGQGLRLIYYSQIVNDFQKGDIAEGYSVSREKKESFPLTVTSAQKNPTAFYLCASSIGINNEQFFGPGTRLTVL.

This clone showed up just a few times. The chain carries TRBV5-1 and TRBJ1-2, with D unclear. V lost 4 bases to trimming and J lost 6 bases, with 7 bases between them. Germline loops: CDR1 SGHRS, CDR2 YFSETQ. CDR3 length: 11 amino acids. The CDR3 loop is CASSGQDGYTF. The CDR3 coding sequence is TGCGCCAGCAGCGGCCAGGATGGCTACACCTTC.